This T cell receptor beta chain appears in the sequencing data of a study of cytomegalovirus exposure and HLA in healthy donors. The PCR made use of 60 Vbeta and 13 Jbeta primers. Authors' data handling: Unique TCR beta chains numbered around 80 million in a later analysis, with roughly 10 million shared. Here immunoSEQ multiplex PCR was the method, and the copy in TCRdb shows in-frame clones only, minus some. V and J calls plus clone size are reproduced from that table; the DNA served to infer D and trimming. Of 150,000 to 200,000 clones in the sample, around three quarters were seen once. V was cut by 8 bases and J by 0 bases, with 22 bases left in between. This CDR3 spans 17 amino acids. Germline values: CDR1 SNHLY, CDR2 FYNNEI. Overall study results and limits: Information on immune exposure was restricted to one variable (CMV serostatus). Later analysis showed TCR association rates varying by HLA locus, highest for DRB1 and lowest for HLA-C.

About this clone itself: The antigen is not known.

The sequencing input was PBMCs. The chain recombines TRBV2 with TRBJ1-2, with D possibly being TRBD1 (5 bases). This receptor was obtained from a woman in her forties or fifties in good health and CMV-seronegative. The CDR3 loop reads CASQNGLGGAPNYGYTF. The CDR3 coding sequence is TGTGCCAGCCAAAACGGGTTAGGAGGGGCCCCTAACTATGGCTACACCTTC.